These T cell receptor beta chains were read from a single sample in a study of control samples from healthy donors and cancer patients. The table came from immunoSEQ multiplex PCR; TCRdb's copy has only in-frame clones and leaves some out. The table has fewer than 20,000 clones, roughly 80% seen once. What was sequenced was PBMCs. Every receptor here comes from an elderly man with head and neck cancer. Each CDR3 is given with its conserved first and last residue. D genes are given only for firm matches. Only part of the rows carry a size: once, few, many, or a class if the clone is expanded.

abundance,d_gene,v_gene,j_gene,CDR3aa,CDR3nt
-,TRBD2,TRBV4-2,TRBJ2-3,CASSQGPSGGADTQYF,TGTGCCAGCAGCCAGGGGCCTAGCGGGGGCGCGGATACGCAGTATTTT
-,-,TRBV6-2/TRBV6-3,TRBJ1-5,CASCFAPRGKSNQPQHF,TGTGCCAGCTGTTTCGCCCCAAGGGGGAAGAGCAATCAGCCCCAGCATTTT
-,TRBD1,TRBV4-3,TRBJ2-7,CASSLGQGAYEQYF,TGCGCCAGCAGCCTGGGACAGGGGGCCTACGAGCAGTACTTC
-,-,TRBV2,TRBJ1-6,CASSGTAFSPLHF,TGTGCCAGCAGTGGGACTGCCTTTTCACCCCTCCACTTT
-,-,TRBV27,TRBJ1-2,CASSSNRVGYTF,TGTGCCAGCAGTTCGAACAGGGTTGGCTACACCTTC
-,TRBD1,TRBV25-1,TRBJ1-1,CASGGTGVDTEAFF,TGTGCCAGCGGGGGGACAGGGGTAGACACTGAAGCTTTCTTT
-,TRBD2,TRBV3-1/TRBV3-2,TRBJ2-7,CASSLAGGYEQYF,TGTGCCAGCAGTCTTGCGGGAGGCTACGAGCAGTACTTC
-,TRBD1,TRBV7-2,TRBJ2-4,CASSTGGAGNIQYF,TGTGCCAGCAGCACAGGGGGCGCAGGAAACATTCAGTACTTC
-,-,TRBV10-3,TRBJ2-7,CAISEEDYEQYF,TGTGCCATCAGTGAGGAAGACTACGAGCAGTACTTC
-,-,TRBV4-3,TRBJ2-1,CASSQSGLGLNEQFF,TGCGCCAGCAGCCAATCGGGACTTGGTTTAAATGAGCAGTTCTTC
-,-,TRBV7-2,TRBJ1-2,CASSYGNANYGYTF,TGTGCCAGCAGCTACGGGAACGCGAACTATGGCTACACCTTC
-,TRBD2,TRBV7-2,TRBJ2-1,CASSLTSGIYNEQFF,TGTGCCAGCAGCTTGACTAGCGGGATCTACAATGAGCAGTTCTTC
-,-,TRBV24-1,TRBJ1-2,CATSDVAVNYGYTF,TGTGCCACCAGTGATGTCGCTGTTAACTATGGCTACACCTTC
-,TRBD2,TRBV7-9,TRBJ2-7,CASSRTPWGGPKEQYF,TGTGCCAGCAGCCGAACCCCGTGGGGAGGGCCAAAAGAGCAGTACTTC
once,TRBD2,TRBV5-4,TRBJ2-2,CASSSPLAGGRGELFF,TGTGCCAGCAGCTCCCCCTTAGCGGGGGGGCGTGGGGAGCTGTTTTTT
-,-,TRBV19,TRBJ1-5,CASTLGGNQPQHF,TGTGCCAGTACCCTTGGAGGCAATCAGCCCCAGCATTTT
-,-,TRBV14,TRBJ2-7,CASSQLAQTYEQYF,TGTGCCAGCAGCCAATTAGCGCAAACCTACGAGCAGTACTTC
-,TRBD1,TRBV11-3,TRBJ1-2,CASSIRRTGEQYYGYTF,TGTGCCAGCAGCATACGTAGGACAGGGGAACAGTACTATGGCTACACCTTC
-,-,TRBV6-5,TRBJ1-6,CASSYGSPSSPLHF,TGTGCCAGCAGTTACGGGTCCCCTTCATCACCCCTCCACTTT
-,-,TRBV24-1,TRBJ2-7,CATSDVRAGWDEQYF,TGTGCCACCAGTGACGTCCGGGCAGGGTGGGACGAGCAGTACTTC
few,-,TRBV2,TRBJ2-3,CASRSIPEVGTQYF,TGTGCCAGCAGATCAATTCCAGAAGTGGGTACGCAGTATTTT
-,-,TRBV9,TRBJ2-3,CASSASLWTDTQYF,TGTGCCAGCAGTGCTAGCCTTTGGACAGATACGCAGTATTTT
-,-,TRBV7-9,TRBJ1-5,CASSLGTDYRQPQHF,TGTGCCAGCAGCCTAGGCACAGATTATAGGCAGCCCCAGCATTTT
few,-,TRBV5-6,TRBJ2-7,CASSVSYEQYF,TGTGCCAGCAGCGTCTCCTACGAGCAGTACTTC
-,-,TRBV11-2,TRBJ1-1,CASSFGDTEAFF,TGTGCCAGCAGCTTCGGGGACACTGAAGCTTTCTTT
once,TRBD2,TRBV19,TRBJ2-7,CASSISAGGPFEQYF,TGTGCCAGTAGTATATCAGCGGGAGGGCCATTCGAGCAGTACTTC
-,-,TRBV7-9,TRBJ1-6,CASSTSTGSDNSPLHF,TGTGCCAGCAGCACCAGTACAGGGAGTGATAATTCACCCCTCCACTTT
-,-,TRBV18,TRBJ2-2,CASSRIGTELVGTGELFF,TGTGCCAGCTCACGTATCGGGACCGAACTGGTCGGGACCGGGGAGCTGTTTTTT
-,-,TRBV10-3,TRBJ2-6,CAISEFDRGLSGANVLTF,TGTGCCATCAGTGAGTTCGACAGAGGCCTCTCTGGGGCCAACGTCCTGACTTTC